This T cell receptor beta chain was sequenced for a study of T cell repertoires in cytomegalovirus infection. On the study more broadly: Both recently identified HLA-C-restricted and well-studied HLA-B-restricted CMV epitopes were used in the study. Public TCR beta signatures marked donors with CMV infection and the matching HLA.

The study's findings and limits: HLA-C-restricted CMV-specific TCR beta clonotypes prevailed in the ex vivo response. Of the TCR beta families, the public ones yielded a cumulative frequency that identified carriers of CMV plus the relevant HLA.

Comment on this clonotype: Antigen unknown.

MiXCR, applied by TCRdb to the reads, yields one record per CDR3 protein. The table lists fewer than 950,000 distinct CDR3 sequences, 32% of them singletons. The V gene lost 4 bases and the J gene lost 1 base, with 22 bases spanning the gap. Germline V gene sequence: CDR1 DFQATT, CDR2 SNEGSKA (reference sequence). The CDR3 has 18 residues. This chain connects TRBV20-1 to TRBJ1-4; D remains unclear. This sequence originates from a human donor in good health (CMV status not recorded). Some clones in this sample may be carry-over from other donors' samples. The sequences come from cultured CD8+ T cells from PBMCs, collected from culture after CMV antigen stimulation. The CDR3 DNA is TGCAGTGCTAAGCCCTCGGGTAGGGTTGTAGTAACTAATGAAAAACTGTTTTTT. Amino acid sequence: CSAKPSGRVVVTNEKLFF.